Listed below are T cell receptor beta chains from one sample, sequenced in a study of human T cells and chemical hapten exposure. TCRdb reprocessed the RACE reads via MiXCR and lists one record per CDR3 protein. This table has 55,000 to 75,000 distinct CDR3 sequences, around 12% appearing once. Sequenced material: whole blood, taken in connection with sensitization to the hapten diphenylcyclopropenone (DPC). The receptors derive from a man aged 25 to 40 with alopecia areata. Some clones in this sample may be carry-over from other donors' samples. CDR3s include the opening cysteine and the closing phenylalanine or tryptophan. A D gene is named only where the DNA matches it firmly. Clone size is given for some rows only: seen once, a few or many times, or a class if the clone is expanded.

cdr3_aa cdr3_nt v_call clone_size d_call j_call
CASSHSTSGGVYEQFF TGTGCCAGCAGCCATTCTACTAGCGGGGGGGTCTATGAGCAGTTCTTC TRBV7-6 many TRBD2 TRBJ2-1
CASSQDGRQLNTEAFF TGCGCCAGCAGCCAAGATGGGAGACAGCTGAACACTGAAGCTTTCTTT TRBV4-3 few - TRBJ1-1
CASSLRDSSYNEQFF TGTGCCAGCAGTTTACGGGACAGCTCCTACAATGAGCAGTTCTTC TRBV27 few TRBD1 TRBJ2-1
CSARHRARGLLQPQHF TGCAGTGCTAGACATCGAGCCAGGGGGCTTCTCCAGCCCCAGCATTTT TRBV20-1 - TRBD1 TRBJ1-5
CASSFSPGGGQPQHF TGTGCCAGCAGCTTCAGTCCAGGGGGTGGTCAGCCCCAGCATTTT TRBV11-2 few TRBD1 TRBJ1-5
CASSYSPGAVGRTEAFF TGCGCCAGCAGCTACTCCCCGGGCGCCGTTGGCCGAACTGAAGCTTTCTTT TRBV5-1 - - TRBJ1-1
CASSLTQVTNEKLFF TGTGCCAGCAGCTTGACCCAAGTGACTAATGAAAAACTGTTTTTT TRBV5-8 - - TRBJ1-4
CASSPRYRGNEQFF TGTGCCAGCAGCCCCCGGTACAGGGGCAATGAGCAGTTCTTC TRBV7-6 - TRBD1 TRBJ2-1
CASKVGRRDQPQHF TGTGCCAGCAAGGTGGGCAGGCGGGATCAGCCCCAGCATTTT TRBV12-3/TRBV12-4 few - TRBJ1-5
CASSPRGTYYEQYF TGTGCCAGCAGCCCTCGGGGGACTTACTACGAGCAGTACTTC TRBV7-8 - - TRBJ2-7
CASSFFGGQYLKLNEKLFF TGTGCCAGCAGTTTTTTCGGGGGACAGTATCTTAAATTAAATGAAAAACTGTTTTTT TRBV12-3/TRBV12-4 many TRBD1 TRBJ1-4
CASSQWGPKNTEAFF TGTGCCAGCAGCCAGTGGGGGCCAAAGAACACTGAAGCTTTCTTT TRBV14 - - TRBJ1-1
CASSTTSKGFF TGTGCCAGCAGTACCACCTCTAAGGGGTTCTTC TRBV28 few - TRBJ2-1
CSARGGDRGLISEAFF TGCAGTGCTAGGGGAGGGGACAGGGGGCTTATTAGTGAAGCTTTCTTT TRBV20-1 - TRBD1 TRBJ1-1
CAISERSYRTDTPGNTIYF TGTGCCATCAGTGAGCGGAGTTACAGGACTGATACTCCTGGAAACACCATATATTTT TRBV10-3 many - TRBJ1-3
CASSPDGGGYGYTF TGTGCCAGCTCACCGGACGGCGGCGGATATGGCTACACCTTC TRBV18 many - TRBJ1-2
CASSLSQLNTEAFF TGTGCCAGCAGCTTAAGCCAACTGAACACTGAAGCTTTCTTT TRBV7-6 many - TRBJ1-1
CASSRSSGTGGVTEAFF TGTGCCAGTAGTCGAAGTTCAGGGACAGGTGGCGTCACTGAAGCTTTCTTT TRBV19 - TRBD1 TRBJ1-1
CSANHPEKLFF TGCAGTGCTAACCACCCTGAAAAACTGTTTTTT TRBV20-1 - - TRBJ1-4
CASSFVLGTGGREQFF TGTGCCAGCAGCTTCGTCCTTGGGACAGGGGGCCGTGAGCAGTTCTTC TRBV7-2 few TRBD1 TRBJ2-1
CASSLRGGPPYEQYF TGTGCCAGCAGCCTACGAGGTGGACCGCCCTACGAGCAGTACTTC TRBV7-9 - - TRBJ2-7
CASSRGLAGVYEQYF TGTGCCAGCAGTCGTGGACTAGCGGGGGTCTACGAGCAGTACTTC TRBV12-3/TRBV12-4 few TRBD2 TRBJ2-7
CASSAGLRDEQYF TGTGCCAGCAGCGCCGGACTTCGGGACGAGCAGTACTTC TRBV13 many - TRBJ2-7
CASSLGQGAQPQHF TGTGCCAGCAGCTTAGGGCAGGGGGCTCAGCCCCAGCATTTT TRBV11-2 many TRBD1 TRBJ1-5
CASSSGVFSTDTQYF TGTGCCAGCAGTTCGGGAGTTTTTAGCACAGATACGCAGTATTTT TRBV7-2 - - TRBJ2-3
CASSFISWDNMRNTEAFF TGCGCCAGCAGCTTTATTTCGTGGGACAATATGAGGAACACTGAAGCTTTCTTT TRBV5-1 - - TRBJ1-1
CASSLGQDHTLYNSPLHF TGTGCCAGCAGCCTTGGACAGGACCATACACTTTATAATTCACCCCTCCACTTT TRBV7-9 many TRBD1 TRBJ1-6
CSAGPGQGRIEQYF TGCAGTGCTGGACCGGGACAGGGACGGATCGAGCAGTACTTC TRBV20-1 - TRBD1 TRBJ2-7
CASTRQFGDTGGLFF TGTGCCAGTACGCGACAGTTCGGGGACACCGGGGGGCTGTTTTTT TRBV19 few - TRBJ2-2
CASTPGGNTEAFF TGTGCCAGCACCCCCGGCGGGAACACTGAAGCTTTCTTT TRBV6-5 many - TRBJ1-1
CASSLGRLAGVGELFF TGTGCCAGCAGCTTAGGTCGGCTTGCGGGGGTTGGGGAGCTGTTTTTT TRBV7-2 many TRBD2 TRBJ2-2
CASSQEPLTGGPGLQFF TGCGCCAGCAGCCAAGAACCTTTAACGGGGGGGCCGGGTCTTCAGTTCTTC TRBV4-3 many TRBD2 TRBJ2-1
CASRTTGVTTEAFF TGTGCCAGCAGGACGACAGGGGTGACCACTGAAGCTTTCTTT TRBV28 - TRBD1 TRBJ1-1
CASSGFPNEKLFF TGTGCCAGCAGTGGTTTCCCTAATGAAAAACTGTTTTTT TRBV7-9 - - TRBJ1-4
CSPQAGGLSYEQYF TGCAGTCCCCAAGCGGGGGGACTCTCCTACGAGCAGTACTTC TRBV20-1 many TRBD2 TRBJ2-7
CASSLSHPQFF TGTGCCAGCAGTTTAAGTCACCCGCAGTTCTTC TRBV12-3/TRBV12-4 - - TRBJ2-1
CASSRSPTRTQEQPQHF TGTGCCAGCAGCCGCTCTCCAACAAGGACCCAGGAACAGCCCCAGCATTTT TRBV4-2 few - TRBJ1-5
CASSFGLAGSPSPFNEQFF TGTGCCAGCAGCTTCGGACTAGCGGGGAGCCCGTCCCCTTTTAATGAGCAGTTCTTC TRBV7-8 few TRBD2 TRBJ2-1
CASSHPRHRQLLDTGELFF TGTGCCAGCAGCCACCCCAGACATCGACAGCTACTAGACACCGGGGAGCTGTTTTTT TRBV5-6 - - TRBJ2-2
CASRGPRGREDTQYF TGTGCCAGCAGGGGGCCCAGGGGGCGAGAAGATACGCAGTATTTT TRBV2 many TRBD1 TRBJ2-3
CASSPLGPSSGNTIYF TGTGCCAGCAGCCCACTTGGGCCTTCCTCTGGAAACACCATATATTTT TRBV14 many - TRBJ1-3